Ten or more counts support the clone carrying this T cell receptor beta chain. The antigen is undetermined. The data belong to a study of T-cell reconstitution after alpha-beta-depleted transplantation in children. The CDR3 totals 17 residues. Looked up from germline, CDR1 is LGHDT and CDR2 is YNNKEL (reference sequence). The ends were cut back, 0 bases at V and 8 bases at J, with 20 bases in the middle. Using unique molecular identifiers, the investigators prepared the TCRbeta library. Via MiXCR, TCRdb re-called the PCR reads, giving one row per CDR3 protein. The sample records about 90,000 distinct CDR3 sequences, around 16% being singletons. Overall study results and limits: The main origin of T-cell counts and diversity one year after transplant was newly produced T cells.

The gene calls are TRBV3-1 and TRBJ2-1; perhaps TRBD1 as D (5 bases). This clonotype was obtained from a male patient aged 2-9 years who had a stem cell transplant for acute lymphoblastic leukemia, so the T cells may come from the graft donor. The source material was PBMCs, mostly from graft donor cells, sampled 180 days after TCRalphabeta/CD19-depleted stem cell transplant. CDR3 loop: CASSQEGLGRVKDEQFF. The CDR3 nucleotides are TGTGCCAGCAGCCAAGAGGGTTTAGGCAGGGTGAAAGATGAGCAGTTCTTC.